The entry that follows covers one T cell receptor beta chain sequence. Antigen specificity is unknown. The sample comes from a study of T cells after yellow fever vaccination. General study findings and limits: Contaminating bulk clonotypes could be abundant in FACS-sorted repertoires. Clonotypes found in both CD4 and CD8 compartments made up a small share.

The germline V gene has CDR1 SEHNR and CDR2 FQNEAQ (reference sequence). V was pared by 7 bases and J by 5 bases, with 14 bases between. The CDR3 has 13 amino acids. TCR cDNA was made by 5'RACE template switching, adding a universal primer site and UMIs. TCRdb re-derived calls from the 5' RACE reads in MiXCR, one entry per CDR3 protein. This table has around 340,000 distinct CDR3 sequences, 12% appearing once. The starting material was CD4+ T cells sorted from PBMCs, obtained 15 days after the yellow fever booster vaccination. The clonotype originates from a young man who received the YFV17D yellow fever vaccine. The chain couples TRBV7-9 to TRBJ2-5, with D possibly being TRBD1 (6 bases). The CDR3 DNA follows: TGTGCCAGCATAGCAGGGGCGAGGGAGACCCAGTACTTC. Protein: CASIAGARETQYF.